The clone carrying this TCR beta chain was seen only once. The data were obtained in a study of OX40 agonist ivuxolimab in advanced cancers. Method: immunoSEQ multiplex PCR; TCRdb's copy keeps in-frame clones and lacks some. The sample has tens of thousands of clones; around nine tenths are singletons. The germline gives CDR1 SNHLY, CDR2 FYNNEI. Trimming removed 3 bases at V and 6 bases at J, with 14 bases between. The CDR3 is 15 residues long. The J gene is TRBJ2-2, the V gene TRBV2; a possible D gene is TRBD1 (5 bases). Specimen: CD4+ or CD8+ T cells sorted from blood, collected in a trial of the OX40 agonist ivuxolimab. The clonotype originates from an adult with an advanced solid tumor such as melanoma, head and neck, liver or kidney cancer. The CDR3 nucleotides read TGTGCCAGCAGTGAGAGGCAGGGATTATCCGGGGAGCTGTTTTTT. As protein: CASSERQGLSGELFF.